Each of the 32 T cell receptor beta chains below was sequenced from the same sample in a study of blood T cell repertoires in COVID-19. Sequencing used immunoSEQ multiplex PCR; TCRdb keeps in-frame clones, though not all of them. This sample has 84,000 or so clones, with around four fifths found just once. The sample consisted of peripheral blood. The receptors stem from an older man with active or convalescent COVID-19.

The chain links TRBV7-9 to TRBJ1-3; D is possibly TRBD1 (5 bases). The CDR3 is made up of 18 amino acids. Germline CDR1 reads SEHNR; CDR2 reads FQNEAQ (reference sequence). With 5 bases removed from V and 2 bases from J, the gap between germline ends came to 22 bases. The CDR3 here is CASSPSRHGPGAGNTIYF. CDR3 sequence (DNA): TGTGCCAGCAGCCCCTCGAGGCATGGACCGGGGGCTGGAAACACCATATATTTT.

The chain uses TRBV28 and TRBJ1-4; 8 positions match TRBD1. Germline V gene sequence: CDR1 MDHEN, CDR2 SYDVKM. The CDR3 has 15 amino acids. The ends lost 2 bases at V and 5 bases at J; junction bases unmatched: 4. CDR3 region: CASSLPQGANEKLFF. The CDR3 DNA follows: TGTGCCAGCAGTTTACCGCAGGGGGCCAATGAAAAACTGTTTTTT. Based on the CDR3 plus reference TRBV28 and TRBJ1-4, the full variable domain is DVKVTQSSRYLVKRTGEKVFLECVQDMDHENMFWYRQDPGLGLRLIYFSYDVKMKEKGDIPEGYSVSREKKERFSLILESASTNQTSMYLCASSLPQGANEKLFFGSGTQLSVL.

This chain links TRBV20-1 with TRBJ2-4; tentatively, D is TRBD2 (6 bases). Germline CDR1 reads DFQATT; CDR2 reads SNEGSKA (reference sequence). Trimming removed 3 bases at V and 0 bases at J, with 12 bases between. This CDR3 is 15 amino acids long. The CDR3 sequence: CSASSWGLAKNIQYF. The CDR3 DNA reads TGCAGTGCTAGTTCTTGGGGACTAGCCAAAAACATTCAGTACTTC.

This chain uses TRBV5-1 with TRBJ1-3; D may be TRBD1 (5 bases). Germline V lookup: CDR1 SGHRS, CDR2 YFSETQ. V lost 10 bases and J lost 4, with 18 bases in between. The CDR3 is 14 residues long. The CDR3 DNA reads TGCGCCTCAGGGCAGGGATCGGAGGGAAACACCATATATTTT. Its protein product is CASGQGSEGNTIYF.

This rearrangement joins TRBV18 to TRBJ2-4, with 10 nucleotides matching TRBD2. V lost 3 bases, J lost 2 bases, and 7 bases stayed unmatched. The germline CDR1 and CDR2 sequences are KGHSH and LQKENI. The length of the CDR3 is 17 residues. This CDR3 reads CASSPTPSGSSKNIQYF. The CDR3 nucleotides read TGTGCCAGCTCACCGACTCCTAGCGGGAGCTCCAAAAACATTCAGTACTTC. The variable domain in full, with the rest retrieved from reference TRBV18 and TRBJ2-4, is NAGVMQNPRHLVRRRGQEARLRCSPMKGHSHVYWYRQLPEEGLKFMVYLQKENIIDESGMPKERFSAEFPKEGPSILRIQQVVRGDSAAYFCASSPTPSGSSKNIQYFGAGTRLSVL.

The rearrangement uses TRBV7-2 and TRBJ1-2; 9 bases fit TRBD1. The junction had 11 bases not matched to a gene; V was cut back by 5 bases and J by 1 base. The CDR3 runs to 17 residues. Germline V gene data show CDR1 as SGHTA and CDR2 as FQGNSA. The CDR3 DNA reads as TGTGCCAGCAGCGGACGGGACAGGGCTTATGATAACTATGGCTACACCTTC. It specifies CASSGRDRAYDNYGYTF. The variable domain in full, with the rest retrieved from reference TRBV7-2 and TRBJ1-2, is GAGVSQSPSNKVTEKGKDVELRCDPISGHTALYWYRQSLGQGLEFLIYFQGNSAPDKSGLPSDRFSAERTGGSVSTLTIQRTQQEDSAVYLCASSGRDRAYDNYGYTFGSGTRLTVV.

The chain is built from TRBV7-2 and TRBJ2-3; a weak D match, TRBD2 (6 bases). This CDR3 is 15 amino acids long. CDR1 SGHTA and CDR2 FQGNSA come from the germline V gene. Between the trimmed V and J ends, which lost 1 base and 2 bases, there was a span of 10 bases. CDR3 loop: CASSLEPGDTDTQYF. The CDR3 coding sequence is TGTGCCAGCAGCTTAGAGCCGGGAGACACAGATACGCAGTATTTT.

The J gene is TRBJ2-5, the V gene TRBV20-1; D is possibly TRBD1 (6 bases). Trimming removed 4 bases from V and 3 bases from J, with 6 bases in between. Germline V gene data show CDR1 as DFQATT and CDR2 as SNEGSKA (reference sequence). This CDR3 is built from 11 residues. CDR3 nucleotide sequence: TGCAGTGCTACAGGGGAAGAGACCCAGTACTTC. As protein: CSATGEETQYF.

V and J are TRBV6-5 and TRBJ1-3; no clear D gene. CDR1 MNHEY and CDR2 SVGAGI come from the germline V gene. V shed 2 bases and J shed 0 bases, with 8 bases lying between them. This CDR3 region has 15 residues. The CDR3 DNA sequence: TGTGCCAGCAGTTACGATACTTCCTCTGGAAACACCATATATTTT. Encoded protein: CASSYDTSSGNTIYF.

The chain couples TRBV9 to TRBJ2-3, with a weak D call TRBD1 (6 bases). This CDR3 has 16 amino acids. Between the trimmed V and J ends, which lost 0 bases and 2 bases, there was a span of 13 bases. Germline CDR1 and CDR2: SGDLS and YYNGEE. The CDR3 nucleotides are TGTGCCAGCAGCGTAGTGGGGACACCCTCCACAGATACGCAGTATTTT. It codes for CASSVVGTPSTDTQYF.

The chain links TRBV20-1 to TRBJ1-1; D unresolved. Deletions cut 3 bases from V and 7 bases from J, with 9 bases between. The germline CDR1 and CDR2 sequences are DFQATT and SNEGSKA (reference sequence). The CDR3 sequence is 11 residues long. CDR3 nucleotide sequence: TGCAGTGCTAGGTGGGCGAGTGAAGCTTTCTTT. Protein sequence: CSARWASEAFF.

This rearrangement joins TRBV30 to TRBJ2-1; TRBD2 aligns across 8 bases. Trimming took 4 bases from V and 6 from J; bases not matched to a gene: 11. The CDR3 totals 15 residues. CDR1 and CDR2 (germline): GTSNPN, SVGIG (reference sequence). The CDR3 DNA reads TGTGCCTGGACCCGGGAGGGCCGAATAGTCAATGAGCAGTTCTTC. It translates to CAWTREGRIVNEQFF.

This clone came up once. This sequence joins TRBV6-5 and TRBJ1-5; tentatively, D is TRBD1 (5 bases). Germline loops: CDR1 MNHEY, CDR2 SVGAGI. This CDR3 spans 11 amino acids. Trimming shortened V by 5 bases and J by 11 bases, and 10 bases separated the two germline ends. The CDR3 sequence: CASSSTGSQHF. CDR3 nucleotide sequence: TGTGCCAGCAGTAGCACAGGATCCCAGCATTTT.

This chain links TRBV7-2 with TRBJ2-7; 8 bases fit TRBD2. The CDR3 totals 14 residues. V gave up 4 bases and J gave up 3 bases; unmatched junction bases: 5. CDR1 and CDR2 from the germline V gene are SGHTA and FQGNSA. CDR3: CASSSGGGHYEQYF. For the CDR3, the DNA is TGTGCCAGCAGCTCCGGGGGGGGGCACTACGAGCAGTACTTC.

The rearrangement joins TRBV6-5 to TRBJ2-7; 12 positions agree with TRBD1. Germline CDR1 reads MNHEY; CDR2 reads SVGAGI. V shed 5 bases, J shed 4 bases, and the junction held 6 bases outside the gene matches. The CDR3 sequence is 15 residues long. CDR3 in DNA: TGTGCCAGCAGTCAGGGGGACAGGGGGCTGTACGAGCAGTACTTC. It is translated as CASSQGDRGLYEQYF.

CDR3 coding DNA: TGTGCCAGCAAAACAGGGGAGAGGTACGAGCAGTACTTC. Its protein is CASKTGERYEQYF. The V and J genes are TRBV6-6 and TRBJ2-7, with 7 bases lining up with TRBD1. Germline CDR1 MNHNY, CDR2 SVGAGI (reference sequence). The CDR3 extends over 13 amino acids. Germline trimming cut 7 bases from V and 4 bases from J; bases unmatched to any gene: 7.

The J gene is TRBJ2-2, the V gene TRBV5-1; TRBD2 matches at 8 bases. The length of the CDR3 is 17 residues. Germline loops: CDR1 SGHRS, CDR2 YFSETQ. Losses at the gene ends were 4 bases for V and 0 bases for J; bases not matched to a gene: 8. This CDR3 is CASSPVAGGANTGELFF. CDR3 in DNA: TGCGCCAGCAGCCCGGTCGCGGGGGGCGCGAACACCGGGGAGCTGTTTTTT. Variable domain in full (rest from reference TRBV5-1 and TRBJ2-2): KAGVTQTPRYLIKTRGQQVTLSCSPISGHRSVSWYQQTPGQGLQFLFEYFSETQRNKGNFPGRFSGRQFSNSRSEMNVSTLELGDSALYLCASSPVAGGANTGELFFGEGSRLTVL.

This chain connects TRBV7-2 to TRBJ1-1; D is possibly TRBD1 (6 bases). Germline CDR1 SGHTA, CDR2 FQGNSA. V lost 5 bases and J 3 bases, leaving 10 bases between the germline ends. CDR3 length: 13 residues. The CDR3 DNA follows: TGTGCCAGCAGCGAACAGGGAGACACTGAAGCTTTCTTT. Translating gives CASSEQGDTEAFF.

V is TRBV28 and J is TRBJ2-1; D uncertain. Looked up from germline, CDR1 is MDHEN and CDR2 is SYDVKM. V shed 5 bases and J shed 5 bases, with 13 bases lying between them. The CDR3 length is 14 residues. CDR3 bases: TGTGCCAGCAGTCCCCCGAGCTTGAACAATGAGCAGTTCTTC. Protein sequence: CASSPPSLNNEQFF. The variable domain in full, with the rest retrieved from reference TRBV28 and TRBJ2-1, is DVKVTQSSRYLVKRTGEKVFLECVQDMDHENMFWYRQDPGLGLRLIYFSYDVKMKEKGDIPEGYSVSREKKERFSLILESASTNQTSMYLCASSPPSLNNEQFFGPGTRLTVL.

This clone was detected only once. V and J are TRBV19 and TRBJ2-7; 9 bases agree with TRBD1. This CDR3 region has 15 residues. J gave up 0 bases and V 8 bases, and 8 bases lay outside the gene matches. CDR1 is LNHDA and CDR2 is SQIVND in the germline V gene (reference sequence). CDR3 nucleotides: TGTGCCAGTCGTCAGGGACAGGGTTACTCCTACGAGCAGTACTTC. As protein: CASRQGQGYSYEQYF.

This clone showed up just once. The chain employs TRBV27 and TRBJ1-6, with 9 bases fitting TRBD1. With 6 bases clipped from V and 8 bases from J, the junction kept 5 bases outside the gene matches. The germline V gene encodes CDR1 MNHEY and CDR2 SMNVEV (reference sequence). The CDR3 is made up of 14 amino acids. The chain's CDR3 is CASRLQGAHSPLHF. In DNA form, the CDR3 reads TGTGCCAGCAGGTTACAGGGGGCGCATTCACCCCTCCACTTT.

CDR3 coding DNA: TGTGCCAGCAGCCCGGGACTAGCGGACCCTTACGAGCAGTACTTC. Translating gives CASSPGLADPYEQYF. This chain uses TRBV5-4 with TRBJ2-7; TRBD2 matches 11 bases. Per germline, CDR1 SGHNT and CDR2 YYREEE (reference sequence). The trim removed 4 bases at V and 4 bases at J, leaving 7 bases unmatched. This CDR3 is 15 amino acids long.

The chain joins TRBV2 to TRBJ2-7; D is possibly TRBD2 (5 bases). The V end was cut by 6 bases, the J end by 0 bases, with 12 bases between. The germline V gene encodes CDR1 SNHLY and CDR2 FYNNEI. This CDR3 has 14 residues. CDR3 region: CASRTGGSSYEQYF. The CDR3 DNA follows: TGTGCCAGCAGGACTGGTGGGAGCTCCTACGAGCAGTACTTC.

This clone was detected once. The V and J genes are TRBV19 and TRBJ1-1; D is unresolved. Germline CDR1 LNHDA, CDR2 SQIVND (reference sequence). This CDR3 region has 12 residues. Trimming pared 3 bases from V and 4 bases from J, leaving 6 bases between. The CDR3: CASSMVSTEAFF. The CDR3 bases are TGTGCCAGTAGTATGGTTAGCACTGAAGCTTTCTTT.

The CDR3 reads CASSSSDNSYEQYF. The CDR3 DNA reads TGTGCCAGCAGCTCTTCGGACAACTCCTACGAGCAGTACTTC. This rearrangement joins TRBV5-5 to TRBJ2-7; D is possibly TRBD1 (5 bases). The CDR3 is 14 amino acids. Per germline, CDR1 SGHKS and CDR2 YYEKEE (reference sequence). V lost 3 bases and J 0 bases, leaving 10 bases between the germline ends.

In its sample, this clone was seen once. CDR3 nucleotides: TGCAGCGCGAGACTGGTGGAAGGCTATGGCTACACCTTC. Translation gives CSARLVEGYGYTF. The V gene is TRBV29-1, the J gene TRBJ1-2; no reliable D call. The ends were cut back, 7 bases at V and 4 bases at J, with 16 bases in the middle. CDR3 length equals 13 residues. Per germline, CDR1 SQVTM and CDR2 ANQGSEA. The full variable domain, in which reference TRBV29-1 and TRBJ1-2 provide the parts outside the CDR3, is SAVISQKPSRDICQRGTSLTIQCQVDSQVTMMFWYRQQPGQSLTLIATANQGSEATYESGFVIDKFPISRPNLTFSTLTVSNMSPEDSSIYLCSARLVEGYGYTFGSGTRLTVV.

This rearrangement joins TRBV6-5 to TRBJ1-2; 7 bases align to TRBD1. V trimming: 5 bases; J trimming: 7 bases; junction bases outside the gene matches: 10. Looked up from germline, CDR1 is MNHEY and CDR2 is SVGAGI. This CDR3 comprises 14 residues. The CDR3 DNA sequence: TGTGCCAGCAGTCCCAGGGGGGCGGAAGGTGGCTACACCTTC. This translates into CASSPRGAEGGYTF.

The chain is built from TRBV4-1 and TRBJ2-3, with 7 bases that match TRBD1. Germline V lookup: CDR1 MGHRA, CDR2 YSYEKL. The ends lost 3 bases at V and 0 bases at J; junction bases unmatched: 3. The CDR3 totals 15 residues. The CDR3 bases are TGCGCCAGCAGCCATGGGACAGCAAGCACAGATACGCAGTATTTT. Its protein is CASSHGTASTDTQYF.

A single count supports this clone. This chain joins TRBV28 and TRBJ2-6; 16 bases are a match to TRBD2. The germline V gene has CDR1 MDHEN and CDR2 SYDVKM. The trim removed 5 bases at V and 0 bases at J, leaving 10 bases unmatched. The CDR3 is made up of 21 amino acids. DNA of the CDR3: TGTGCCAGCAGTCCATTTCCGGGACTAGCGGGAGGGAACTCTGGGGCCAACGTCCTGACTTTC. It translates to CASSPFPGLAGGNSGANVLTF.

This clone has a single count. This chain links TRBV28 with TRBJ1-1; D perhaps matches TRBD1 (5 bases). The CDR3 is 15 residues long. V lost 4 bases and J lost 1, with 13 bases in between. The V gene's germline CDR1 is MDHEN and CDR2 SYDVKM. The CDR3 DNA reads TGTGCCAGCAGTTCCCCAGGAGGGACGAACACTGAAGCTTTCTTT. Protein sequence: CASSSPGGTNTEAFF.

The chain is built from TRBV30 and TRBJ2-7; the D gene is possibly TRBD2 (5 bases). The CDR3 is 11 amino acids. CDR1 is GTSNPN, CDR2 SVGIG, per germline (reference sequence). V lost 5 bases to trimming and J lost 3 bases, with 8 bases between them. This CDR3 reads CAWGENYEQYF. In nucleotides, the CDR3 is TGTGCCTGGGGGGAGAACTACGAGCAGTACTTC. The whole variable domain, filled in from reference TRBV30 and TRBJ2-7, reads SQTIHQWPATLVQPVGSPLSLECTVEGTSNPNLYWYRQAAGRGLQLLFYSVGIGQISSEVPQNLSASRPQDRQFILSSKKLLLSDSGFYLCAWGENYEQYFGPGTRLTVT.

This CDR3 reads CASSSGLAGGPVDTQYF. CDR3 nucleotide sequence: TGCGCCAGCAGCTCCGGACTAGCGGGAGGGCCAGTAGATACGCAGTATTTT. The genes are TRBV5-1 and TRBJ2-3; 15 nucleotides align to TRBD2. This CDR3 is built from 17 residues. Germline V gene sequence: CDR1 SGHRS, CDR2 YFSETQ. Trimming took 3 bases from V and 5 from J; bases not matched to a gene: 7.